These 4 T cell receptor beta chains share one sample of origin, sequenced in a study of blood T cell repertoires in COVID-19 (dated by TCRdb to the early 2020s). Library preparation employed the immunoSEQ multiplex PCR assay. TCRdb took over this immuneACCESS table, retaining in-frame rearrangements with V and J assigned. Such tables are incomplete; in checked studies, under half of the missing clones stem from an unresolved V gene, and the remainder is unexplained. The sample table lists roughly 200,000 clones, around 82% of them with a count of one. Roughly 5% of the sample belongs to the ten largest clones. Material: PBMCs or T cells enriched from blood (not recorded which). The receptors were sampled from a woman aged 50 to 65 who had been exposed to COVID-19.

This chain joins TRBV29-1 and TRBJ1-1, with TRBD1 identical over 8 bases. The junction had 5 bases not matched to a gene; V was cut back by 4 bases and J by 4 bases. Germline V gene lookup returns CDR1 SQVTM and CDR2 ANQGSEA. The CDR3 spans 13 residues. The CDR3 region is CSVVTGAGTEAFF. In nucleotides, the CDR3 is TGCAGCGTTGTGACAGGGGCGGGCACTGAAGCTTTCTTT.

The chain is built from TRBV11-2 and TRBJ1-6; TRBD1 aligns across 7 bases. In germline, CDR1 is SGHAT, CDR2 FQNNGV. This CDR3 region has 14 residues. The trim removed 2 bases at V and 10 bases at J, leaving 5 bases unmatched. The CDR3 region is CASSLRQGFSPLHF. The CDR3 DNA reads TGTGCCAGCAGCTTAAGACAGGGATTCTCACCCCTCCACTTT.

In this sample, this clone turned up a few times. CDR3 in DNA: TGTGCCAGTAGTATAGGGGGGGGCTCTGGTGAAAAACTGTTTTTT. As protein: CASSIGGGSGEKLFF. The chain links TRBV19 to TRBJ1-4; D perhaps matches TRBD1 (6 bases). Trimming stripped 1 base from V and 7 bases from J, with 13 bases between. The CDR3 contains 15 residues. The germline gives CDR1 LNHDA, CDR2 SQIVND (reference sequence).

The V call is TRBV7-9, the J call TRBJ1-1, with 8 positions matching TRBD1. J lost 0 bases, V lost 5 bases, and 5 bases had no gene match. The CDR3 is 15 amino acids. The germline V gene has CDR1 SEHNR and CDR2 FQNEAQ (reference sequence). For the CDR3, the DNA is TGTGCCAGCAGCAGACGACAGGGGATGAACACTGAAGCTTTCTTT. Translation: CASSRRQGMNTEAFF.